These T cell receptor beta chains were read from a single sample in a study of cytomegalovirus exposure and HLA in healthy donors. Clones were read by immunoSEQ multiplex PCR, and TCRdb kept only the in-frame ones, dropping some. Of around 190,000 clones in the sample, approximately 80% were seen once. The sample was PBMCs. The receptors stem from a woman aged 50 to 65 in good health and CMV-seronegative. CDR3s include the opening cysteine and the closing phenylalanine or tryptophan. The D gene is left open where the match is weak. Expanded clones get a size class; other rows say once, few or many, or leave the size out.

v_gene: TRBV10-2; d_gene: NA; abundance: NA; j_gene: TRBJ1-1; CDR3nt: TGCGCCAGCCTAGAGCGGTTCACTGAAGCTTTCTTT; CDR3aa: CASLERFTEAFF
v_gene: TRBV2; d_gene: NA; abundance: NA; j_gene: TRBJ2-5; CDR3nt: TGTGCCAGCAGAAAAGAGCGGGAAGAGACCCAGTACTTC; CDR3aa: CASRKEREETQYF
v_gene: TRBV6-5; d_gene: NA; abundance: NA; j_gene: TRBJ2-7; CDR3nt: TGTGCCAGCAGTTACGGCGGGACAGAAATCGAGCAGTACTTC; CDR3aa: CASSYGGTEIEQYF
v_gene: TRBV5-1; d_gene: TRBD2; abundance: NA; j_gene: TRBJ2-5; CDR3nt: TGCGCCAGCAGATCGACTAGCGGGGGGGCAGGTCAGACCCAGTACTTC; CDR3aa: CASRSTSGGAGQTQYF
v_gene: TRBV9; d_gene: NA; abundance: NA; j_gene: TRBJ2-2; CDR3nt: TGTGCCAGCAGCGACGGGGTTAGCGGGGAGCTGTTTTTT; CDR3aa: CASSDGVSGELFF
v_gene: TRBV11-2; d_gene: TRBD1; abundance: NA; j_gene: TRBJ1-4; CDR3nt: TGTGCCAGCAGCTTACGACAGGGCGGGGAGTTCGGCGAAAAACTGTTTTTT; CDR3aa: CASSLRQGGEFGEKLFF
v_gene: TRBV28; d_gene: NA; abundance: NA; j_gene: TRBJ2-7; CDR3nt: TGTGCCAGCAGACCAGGACTGGCCCCTACCTACGAGCAGTACTTC; CDR3aa: CASRPGLAPTYEQYF
v_gene: TRBV9; d_gene: TRBD1; abundance: NA; j_gene: TRBJ1-2; CDR3nt: TGTGCCAGCAGCTTTGGACAGGGCAACTATGGCTACACCTTC; CDR3aa: CASSFGQGNYGYTF
v_gene: TRBV7-6; d_gene: TRBD1; abundance: NA; j_gene: TRBJ2-7; CDR3nt: TGTGCCAGCAGCACCACCGGACAGGGCTACGAGCAGTACTTC; CDR3aa: CASSTTGQGYEQYF
v_gene: TRBV2; d_gene: TRBD1; abundance: once; j_gene: TRBJ2-7; CDR3nt: TGTGCCAGCAGTGGACAGGGGGCGCCCCAGTACTTC; CDR3aa: CASSGQGAPQYF
v_gene: TRBV5-6; d_gene: TRBD1; abundance: few; j_gene: TRBJ1-1; CDR3nt: TGTGCCAGCAGCTGGAACAGGGGAAGCGCTGAAGCTTTCTTT; CDR3aa: CASSWNRGSAEAFF
v_gene: TRBV7-8; d_gene: NA; abundance: NA; j_gene: TRBJ2-7; CDR3nt: TGTGCCAGCAGCTTATTCTCAACAGACTACGAGCAGTACTTC; CDR3aa: CASSLFSTDYEQYF
v_gene: TRBV25-1; d_gene: NA; abundance: few; j_gene: TRBJ1-1; CDR3nt: TGTGCCAGCAGGGTTACAGGGTCCGGCACTGAAGCTTTCTTT; CDR3aa: CASRVTGSGTEAFF
v_gene: TRBV27; d_gene: NA; abundance: NA; j_gene: TRBJ2-7; CDR3nt: TGTGCCAGCAGTTCCGGTGGTCTCTCCTACGAGCAGTACTTC; CDR3aa: CASSSGGLSYEQYF
v_gene: TRBV19; d_gene: TRBD2; abundance: once; j_gene: TRBJ2-1; CDR3nt: TGTGCCAGTAGTATCACGACTAGCGGGAGGGTTATCTACAATGAGCAGTTCTTC; CDR3aa: CASSITTSGRVIYNEQFF
v_gene: TRBV6-1; d_gene: TRBD2; abundance: NA; j_gene: TRBJ2-5; CDR3nt: TGTGCCAGCAGTGGAATAGCGGGAGGACGGGAGACCCAGTACTTC; CDR3aa: CASSGIAGGRETQYF
v_gene: TRBV7-8; d_gene: NA; abundance: NA; j_gene: TRBJ2-1; CDR3nt: TGTGCCAGCAGCTTAGCCCGGCCAGGCTATATTGAGCAGTTCTTC; CDR3aa: CASSLARPGYIEQFF
v_gene: TRBV30; d_gene: NA; abundance: NA; j_gene: TRBJ2-6; CDR3nt: TGTGCCTGGATTCGGGACTCTGGGGCCAACGTCCTGACTTTC; CDR3aa: CAWIRDSGANVLTF
v_gene: TRBV5-1; d_gene: NA; abundance: NA; j_gene: TRBJ1-1; CDR3nt: TGCGCCAGCAGCTCCCTCAACAGAGATATAGAAGCTTTCTTT; CDR3aa: CASSSLNRDIEAFF
v_gene: TRBV14; d_gene: NA; abundance: NA; j_gene: TRBJ1-2; CDR3nt: TGTGCCAGCAGCCAAGGAGGGGGCTACACCTTC; CDR3aa: CASSQGGGYTF
v_gene: TRBV9; d_gene: TRBD1; abundance: NA; j_gene: TRBJ2-2; CDR3nt: TGTGCCAGCAGCCCCCACGGGGACAGCCAGACCGGGGAGCTGTTTTTT; CDR3aa: CASSPHGDSQTGELFF
v_gene: TRBV30; d_gene: TRBD1; abundance: NA; j_gene: TRBJ2-2; CDR3nt: TGTGCCTGGAGTGGCGGGACAGGGAAGGTCAACACCGGGGAGCTGTTTTTT; CDR3aa: CAWSGGTGKVNTGELFF